This T cell receptor (beta chain) was retrieved from a study of post-analysis software for immune sequencing data. Study as a whole: Patients had relapsing-remitting, secondary progressive or progressive-relapsing multiple sclerosis; some lacked subtype.

Overall study results and limits: Strong co-clustering by F measure was evident for samples that had been prepared in the same batch. For normalized Chao1 diversity, multiple sclerosis patients scored significantly lower than controls did. Comparison of patients with controls showed five TRBV segments more frequent in patients, TRBV5-6, TRBV5-1 and TRBV20-1 among them.

This CDR3 region has 15 residues. V dropped 3 bases and J dropped 0 bases, with 9 bases sitting between them. The germline V gene encodes CDR1 MNHEY and CDR2 SMNVEV (reference sequence). Unique molecular identifiers tagged the TCR beta cDNA libraries. Input amounts of 1 to 10 million T cells were used. These gave 500,000 or so cDNA molecules, so each molecule approximated one T cell. MiXCR, applied by TCRdb to the PCR reads, yields one record per CDR3 protein. Of some 800,000 distinct CDR3 sequences in the sample, 46% were seen once. This clonotype was counted only a few times. Its antigen is not identified.

The specimen sequenced was blood. The chain couples TRBV27 to TRBJ1-5; D call uncertain. This clonotype was obtained from a girl aged 5-17 years with multiple sclerosis. The CDR3 region has the DNA TGTGCCAGCAGTTTGAGCGGATATAGCAATCAGCCCCAGCATTTT. Its protein product is CASSLSGYSNQPQHF.